The next 21 T cell receptor beta chains were all read from a single sample in a study of blood T cells in healthy people across ages (dated by TCRdb to 2014 to 2015). Preparation of the library involved 5' RACE. TCRdb lists the instrument as Illumina HiSeq 2500. A second about 7 to 12 cycle PCR used a sample-barcoded 5' primer and a J-beta primer mix. The raw public reads went through TCRdb reprocessing: fastp at Q25, MiXCR clone calling, in-frame beta chains kept. Each entry is one CDR3 protein sequence, shown with its most common DNA and genes. This sample comprises 760,000 or so distinct CDR3 sequences, about 25% of them detected only once. The biggest ten clones account for 9.4% of the sample. The sample was also linked to a second study, of T cells of mothers and their children.

The sample consisted of blood. The receptors were gathered from a boy aged 5-17 years in good health.

The V and J genes are TRBV7-9 and TRBJ2-5; D gene unclear. Germline values: CDR1 SEHNR, CDR2 FQNEAQ (reference sequence). V shed 6 bases and J shed 2 bases, with 16 bases lying between them. CDR3 length equals 15 residues. The CDR3 sequence is CASSKKNSGQETQYF. Written as DNA, the CDR3 is TGTGCCAGCAGTAAAAAAAACAGTGGACAAGAGACCCAGTACTTC.

This sequence joins TRBV28 and TRBJ2-3, with no clear D. Germline CDR1 MDHEN, CDR2 SYDVKM. This CDR3 spans 14 amino acids. The V end was cut by 1 base, the J end by 4 bases, with 9 bases between. CDR3 DNA sequence: TGTGCCAGCAGTTTATATCTTAGAGCAGATACGCAGTATTTT. Translation gives CASSLYLRADTQYF. The entire variable domain, with the rest obtained from reference TRBV28 and TRBJ2-3, is as follows: DVKVTQSSRYLVKRTGEKVFLECVQDMDHENMFWYRQDPGLGLRLIYFSYDVKMKEKGDIPEGYSVSREKKERFSLILESASTNQTSMYLCASSLYLRADTQYFGPGTRLTVL.

This clonotype turned up a few times. The chain couples TRBV5-1 to TRBJ2-5, with 8 bases that match TRBD2. Judging by the DNA end, TRBJ2-7 fits better; the J call may be wrong. The CDR3 extends over 15 amino acids. Germline V lookup: CDR1 SGHRS, CDR2 YFSETQ. The CDR3 here is CASSWDSGAIAEQYF. The CDR3 bases are TGCGCCAGCAGTTGGGATAGCGGGGCGATCGCCGAGCAGTACTTC.

The CDR3 loop is CASGGAQETQYF. The CDR3 coding sequence is TGCGCCAGCGGGGGGGCCCAAGAGACCCAGTACTTC. The chain joins TRBV5-1 to TRBJ2-5; maybe TRBD2 (7 bases). V was clipped by 7 bases and J by 1 base, with 8 bases between them. CDR3 length: 12 amino acids. CDR1 is SGHRS, CDR2 YFSETQ, per germline.

The genes are TRBV5-1 and TRBJ2-5; no clear D gene. With 1 base removed from V and 4 bases from J, the gap between germline ends came to 17 bases. The CDR3 loop spans 16 amino acids. Germline assignment: CDR1 SGHRS and CDR2 YFSETQ. The CDR3 is CASSLIIGDGSETQYF. The DNA of the CDR3 is TGCGCCAGCAGCTTGATTATTGGGGATGGGTCAGAGACCCAGTACTTC.

This chain connects TRBV28 to TRBJ1-4; tentative D call: TRBD1 (6 bases). The CDR3 covers 13 residues. The V gene's germline CDR1 is MDHEN and CDR2 SYDVKM. V lost 8 bases and J lost 5, with 12 bases in between. Here the CDR3 reads CASLEQGNEKLFF. DNA for the CDR3: TGTGCCAGCCTGGAGCAGGGGAATGAAAAACTGTTTTTT. The whole variable domain, filled in from reference TRBV28 and TRBJ1-4, reads DVKVTQSSRYLVKRTGEKVFLECVQDMDHENMFWYRQDPGLGLRLIYFSYDVKMKEKGDIPEGYSVSREKKERFSLILESASTNQTSMYLCASLEQGNEKLFFGSGTQLSVL.

This clonotype was recorded a few times. The rearrangement joins TRBV5-1 to TRBJ2-5, with D possibly being TRBD2 (5 bases). CDR1 is SGHRS and CDR2 is YFSETQ in the germline V gene. This CDR3 is built from 15 residues. The V end was cut by 2 bases, the J end by 1 base, with 12 bases between. CDR3 amino acids: CASSFSSALQETQYF. The CDR3 DNA is TGCGCCAGCAGCTTCAGTAGCGCGCTCCAAGAGACCCAGTACTTC.

The V gene is TRBV12-3 or TRBV12-4, the J gene TRBJ2-1; TRBD1 aligns across 8 bases. The J call is doubtful: the DNA matches TRBJ2-5 better. The CDR3 runs 17 residues. Written as DNA, the CDR3 is TGTGCCAGCAGCCTAGGAGGAGACAGGGGATTAAAGGAGACCCAGTACTTC. It encodes CASSLGGDRGLKETQYF.

The V gene is TRBV12-3 or TRBV12-4, the J gene TRBJ2-7; 7 bases match TRBD1. V lost 6 bases and J lost 6; bases outside the gene matches: 11. CDR3 length equals 14 residues. In nucleotides, the CDR3 is TGTGCCAGCAGCGCCGACAGGGAACTATCCGAGCAGTACTTC. Protein sequence: CASSADRELSEQYF.

The chain is built from TRBV20-1 and TRBJ2-1; D is undetermined. CDR3 length: 12 residues. Looked up from germline, CDR1 is DFQATT and CDR2 is SNEGSKA (reference sequence). V shed 4 bases and J shed 10 bases, with 14 bases lying between them. In DNA, the CDR3 is TGCAGTGCTATCCCCCACGGACGGGAGCAGTTCTTC. Translating gives CSAIPHGREQFF.

The table lists this clonotype with a few counts. The CDR3: CASSSLTGDHEQFF. For the CDR3, the DNA is TGTGCCAGCAGCTCCTTAACGGGAGACCATGAGCAGTTCTTC. The chain has TRBV7-8 and TRBJ2-5, with D perhaps matching TRBD2 (6 bases). The closer fit of TRBJ2-1 to the DNA end suggests the J call may be wrong. The CDR3 consists of 14 residues. CDR1 and CDR2 from the germline V gene are SGHVS and FQNEAQ.

The V call is TRBV6-6, the J call TRBJ2-3; 10 nucleotides line up with TRBD1. This CDR3 contains 16 residues. V lost 0 bases, J lost 5 bases, and 5 bases stayed unmatched. Germline V gene lookup returns CDR1 MNHNY and CDR2 SVGAGI (reference sequence). Here the CDR3 DNA reads TGTGCCAGCAGTTACTCGAGACAGGGGGCAGGAGATACGCAGTATTTT. It codes for CASSYSRQGAGDTQYF.

The V call is TRBV6-1, the J call TRBJ2-1, with no clear D. The V end lost 7 bases, the J end lost 8 bases, and 15 bases lay between the germline ends. The CDR3 has 13 amino acids. From germline, CDR1 is MNHNS and CDR2 SASEGT. The CDR3 reads CASKRVLFDEQFF. CDR3 DNA: TGTGCCAGCAAACGAGTCCTCTTCGATGAGCAGTTCTTC.

This clonotype showed up just a few times. The CDR3 DNA reads as TGCAGCGTTCCTCTCTGGACGGACCAAGAGACCCAGTACTTC. Translating it yields CSVPLWTDQETQYF. The V call is TRBV29-1, the J call TRBJ2-5; D gene unclear. The V gene lost 5 bases and the J gene lost 0 bases, with 13 bases spanning the gap. The CDR3 is 14 residues long. Germline CDR1 SQVTM, CDR2 ANQGSEA.

This clonotype was picked up a small number of times. The chain carries TRBV5-8 and TRBJ1-1, with D possibly TRBD1 on 6 matching bases. CDR3 size: 15 residues. CDR1 and CDR2 (germline): SGHTS, YDEGEE. Trimming stripped 4 bases from V and 4 bases from J, with 17 bases between. This chain's CDR3 is CASSLRQVIITEAFF. CDR3 nucleotide sequence: TGTGCCAGCAGCCTTCGACAGGTGATAATCACTGAAGCTTTCTTT.

In this sample, this clonotype turned up a few times. V and J are TRBV12-3 or TRBV12-4 and TRBJ2-7; 7 bases agree with TRBD2. The length of the CDR3 is 13 residues. Trimming removed 5 bases from V and 11 bases from J; junction bases left unmatched: 12. The CDR3 DNA reads TGTGCCAGCAGTACGCCCGGGACTACAGAGAAGTACTTC. Residues: CASSTPGTTEKYF.

This clonotype was seen only a few times. V and J are TRBV9 and TRBJ2-5; TRBD2 agrees at 13 bases. J gave up 3 bases and V 0 bases, and 5 bases lay outside the gene matches. This CDR3 spans 17 amino acids. Germline V CDR1 and CDR2: SGDLS, YYNGEE. For the CDR3, the DNA is TGTGCCAGCAGCGTAGGACTAGCGGGGGGCACAAAAGAGACCCAGTACTTC. Protein sequence: CASSVGLAGGTKETQYF.

This clonotype was picked up a small number of times. The genes are TRBV20-1 and TRBJ2-3; 11 nucleotides align to TRBD2. Trimming at V came to 7 bases and at J to 2 bases, leaving 5 bases not matched to a gene. The CDR3 is 14 amino acids. CDR1 and CDR2 (germline): DFQATT, SNEGSKA (reference sequence). Written as DNA, the CDR3 is TGCAGTGTTATAGCGGGAGGGATCACAGATACGCAGTATTTT. Amino acid sequence: CSVIAGGITDTQYF.

A few counts support this clonotype. V and J are TRBV12-5 and TRBJ2-5, with unresolved D. The tail of the sequence fits TRBJ2-1 better, so the J call may be wrong. Germline V lookup: CDR1 LGHNT, CDR2 FRNRAP. CDR3 length: 10 residues. CDR3 DNA: TGTGCTAGTGGTTGGAATGAGCAGTTCTTC. Amino acids: CASGWNEQFF.

The V call is TRBV7-8, the J call TRBJ2-7; D is unclear. The J call may be wrong; the DNA end is better matched by TRBJ2-5. This CDR3 is built from 14 residues. The germline V gene has CDR1 SGHVS and CDR2 FQNEAQ. The CDR3 loop is CASSLEPLGETQYF. The DNA of the CDR3 is TGTGCCAGCAGCTTAGAACCCCTGGGGGAGACCCAGTACTTC.

The chain has TRBV5-1 and TRBJ2-5; 15 nucleotides agree with TRBD2. The end of the DNA is better explained by TRBJ2-1, so the J call may be wrong. Germline-derived CDR1 and CDR2 are SGHRS and YFSETQ. The CDR3 runs to 18 residues. The DNA of the CDR3 is TGCGCCAGCAGCTTCCTCGGGACTAGCGGGGGGAGGCCAAATGAGCAGTTCTTC. Protein sequence: CASSFLGTSGGRPNEQFF.